Listed below are T cell receptor beta chains from one sample, sequenced in a study of blood T cell repertoires in COVID-19. Profiling relied on immunoSEQ multiplex PCR, and the TCRdb table lists in-frame clones only, not all of them. The sample holds about 220,000 clones, around 82% seen once. The sample consisted of peripheral blood. Receptors were obtained from an elderly woman with acute or convalescent COVID-19. CDR3s include the opening cysteine and the closing phenylalanine or tryptophan. Fields, in order: J gene, V gene, clone size, D gene, CDR3 DNA, CDR3 protein. A D gene is named only where the DNA matches it firmly. Only part of the rows carry a size: once, few, many, or a class if the clone is expanded.

j_gene: TRBJ1-3; v_gene: TRBV9; abundance: .; d_gene: .; CDR3nt: TGTGCCAGCAGCGTAGGAGTTGGAAACACCATATATTTT; CDR3aa: CASSVGVGNTIYF
j_gene: TRBJ1-3; v_gene: TRBV15; abundance: .; d_gene: TRBD1; CDR3nt: TGTGCCACCAGCAGAGAGGGGACAGGGAGGTTTGGAAACACCATATATTTT; CDR3aa: CATSREGTGRFGNTIYF
j_gene: TRBJ1-2; v_gene: TRBV6-2/TRBV6-3; abundance: .; d_gene: .; CDR3nt: TGTGCCAGCAGCCGATTTCAGGGTGGCTATGGCTACACCTTC; CDR3aa: CASSRFQGGYGYTF
j_gene: TRBJ1-5; v_gene: TRBV2; abundance: .; d_gene: .; CDR3nt: TGTGCCAGCAGTGACCGTACAGGGAATCAGCCCCAGCATTTT; CDR3aa: CASSDRTGNQPQHF
j_gene: TRBJ1-3; v_gene: TRBV5-1; abundance: once; d_gene: TRBD1; CDR3nt: TGCGCCAGCAGCTTTGCAGGGGGACTCTACGGAAACACCATATATTTT; CDR3aa: CASSFAGGLYGNTIYF
j_gene: TRBJ2-3; v_gene: TRBV11-3; abundance: .; d_gene: .; CDR3nt: TGTGCCAGCAGCTTAGTGGGGACTGCAGATACGCAGTATTTT; CDR3aa: CASSLVGTADTQYF
j_gene: TRBJ2-3; v_gene: TRBV29-1; abundance: .; d_gene: .; CDR3nt: TGCAGCGTTCTTGTTTCAGATACGCAGTATTTT; CDR3aa: CSVLVSDTQYF
j_gene: TRBJ1-1; v_gene: TRBV3-1/TRBV3-2; abundance: .; d_gene: .; CDR3nt: TGTGCCAGCAGTCCCTTCTTCGGGTTTACTGAAGCTTTCTTT; CDR3aa: CASSPFFGFTEAFF
j_gene: TRBJ2-7; v_gene: TRBV11-2; abundance: .; d_gene: .; CDR3nt: TGTGCCAGCAGTCCCACAGGGTACGAGCAGTACTTC; CDR3aa: CASSPTGYEQYF
j_gene: TRBJ2-5; v_gene: TRBV2; abundance: .; d_gene: TRBD2; CDR3nt: TGTGCCAGCAGTGAAGCCGGGGGGAATAGGGAGACCCAGTACTTC; CDR3aa: CASSEAGGNRETQYF
j_gene: TRBJ2-3; v_gene: TRBV6-5; abundance: .; d_gene: .; CDR3nt: TGTGCCAGCAGTTACGGGGGCCGCACAGATACGCAGTATTTT; CDR3aa: CASSYGGRTDTQYF
j_gene: TRBJ1-2; v_gene: TRBV6-4; abundance: .; d_gene: TRBD1; CDR3nt: TGTGCCAGCAGTGACTCGGGACAGCAGCATGGCTACACCTTC; CDR3aa: CASSDSGQQHGYTF
j_gene: TRBJ1-1; v_gene: TRBV5-1; abundance: .; d_gene: .; CDR3nt: TGCGCCAGCAGCTTGGGAGCGACCGTGAACACTGAAGCTTTCTTT; CDR3aa: CASSLGATVNTEAFF
j_gene: TRBJ2-7; v_gene: TRBV5-1; abundance: .; d_gene: .; CDR3nt: TGCGCCAGCAGACAGACCCTCTCCTACGAGCAGTACTTC; CDR3aa: CASRQTLSYEQYF
j_gene: TRBJ1-1; v_gene: TRBV27; abundance: .; d_gene: .; CDR3nt: TGTGCCAGCACCAGGGCCCCTGAAGCTTTCTTT; CDR3aa: CASTRAPEAFF
j_gene: TRBJ1-5; v_gene: TRBV28; abundance: .; d_gene: TRBD1; CDR3nt: TGTGCCAGCAGTTCGACAGGGGGCAATCAGCCCCAGCATTTT; CDR3aa: CASSSTGGNQPQHF
j_gene: TRBJ2-3; v_gene: TRBV7-3; abundance: .; d_gene: .; CDR3nt: TGTGCCAGCAGCCCTTCTCAGAACCCCTTTGTCACAGATACGCAGTATTTT; CDR3aa: CASSPSQNPFVTDTQYF
j_gene: TRBJ2-5; v_gene: TRBV18; abundance: .; d_gene: TRBD2; CDR3nt: TGTGCCAGCTCACCAGAGACTAGCGGGGCGATACAAGAGACCCAGTACTTC; CDR3aa: CASSPETSGAIQETQYF
j_gene: TRBJ1-1; v_gene: TRBV5-1; abundance: .; d_gene: .; CDR3nt: TGCGCCAGCAGCTACGACAGCCCTAACACTGAAGCTTTCTTT; CDR3aa: CASSYDSPNTEAFF
j_gene: TRBJ1-1; v_gene: TRBV25-1; abundance: once; d_gene: .; CDR3nt: TGTGCCAGCAGTACATGGCAGGGTCAGAACACTGAAGCTTTCTTT; CDR3aa: CASSTWQGQNTEAFF
j_gene: TRBJ2-5; v_gene: TRBV7-3; abundance: .; d_gene: TRBD2; CDR3nt: TGTGCCAGCAGCCCAAACGCCGCGGGGGGTTTTTACTTC; CDR3aa: CASSPNAAGGFYF
j_gene: TRBJ1-2; v_gene: TRBV7-9; abundance: .; d_gene: TRBD1; CDR3nt: TGTGCCAGCACCAATGCCCGGGACAGAACCTTCTATGGCTACACCTTC; CDR3aa: CASTNARDRTFYGYTF
j_gene: TRBJ1-1; v_gene: TRBV30; abundance: .; d_gene: .; CDR3nt: TGTGCCTGGACCGGGGGGGCGCTTACTGAAGCTTTCTTT; CDR3aa: CAWTGGALTEAFF
j_gene: TRBJ2-7; v_gene: TRBV30; abundance: few; d_gene: TRBD1; CDR3nt: TGTGCCTGGAGTGCGATGCGGGACAGGGGATTTTACGAGCAGTACTTC; CDR3aa: CAWSAMRDRGFYEQYF
j_gene: TRBJ2-7; v_gene: TRBV27; abundance: .; d_gene: TRBD2; CDR3nt: TGTGCCAGCAGTTTATTGGGACTAGCATTGAATGGCGAGCAGTACTTC; CDR3aa: CASSLLGLALNGEQYF
j_gene: TRBJ1-3; v_gene: TRBV7-2; abundance: .; d_gene: TRBD1; CDR3nt: TGTGCCAGCAGCTCGGGACAGCACTCTGGAAACACCATATATTTT; CDR3aa: CASSSGQHSGNTIYF
j_gene: TRBJ1-3; v_gene: TRBV6-2/TRBV6-3; abundance: .; d_gene: .; CDR3nt: TGTGCCAGCAGCAATCAAACCGACAGGTCCAGGGACACCATATATTTT; CDR3aa: CASSNQTDRSRDTIYF
j_gene: TRBJ2-7; v_gene: TRBV10-3; abundance: .; d_gene: .; CDR3nt: TGTGCCATCAGTGAGGTCGGGGGAGCGGGCGAGCAGTACTTC; CDR3aa: CAISEVGGAGEQYF
j_gene: TRBJ1-5; v_gene: TRBV6-6; abundance: .; d_gene: .; CDR3nt: TGTGCCAGCAGTTACGGGCAGGGCAGTCAGCCCCAGCATTTT; CDR3aa: CASSYGQGSQPQHF
j_gene: TRBJ1-5; v_gene: TRBV2; abundance: .; d_gene: TRBD1; CDR3nt: TGTGCCAGCAGTGGGGACAGGCTCAATCAGCCCCAGCATTTT; CDR3aa: CASSGDRLNQPQHF
j_gene: TRBJ1-2; v_gene: TRBV3-1/TRBV3-2; abundance: .; d_gene: .; CDR3nt: TGTGCCAGCAGCCCGACGGGAGGCGGCTACACCTTC; CDR3aa: CASSPTGGGYTF
j_gene: TRBJ1-2; v_gene: TRBV27; abundance: .; d_gene: TRBD1; CDR3nt: TGTGCCAGCAGTTCATCCGGGACAGGGGGCCTTGGCTACACCTTC; CDR3aa: CASSSSGTGGLGYTF
j_gene: TRBJ1-1; v_gene: TRBV6-6; abundance: .; d_gene: TRBD1; CDR3nt: TGTGCCAGCAGTTACTTCGAACAGGGGACATCTGAAGCTTTCTTT; CDR3aa: CASSYFEQGTSEAFF
j_gene: TRBJ1-5; v_gene: TRBV6-5; abundance: .; d_gene: TRBD1; CDR3nt: TGTGCCAGCAGTTCTGTCCCGGGACAGGATCAGCCCCAGCATTTT; CDR3aa: CASSSVPGQDQPQHF
j_gene: TRBJ2-1; v_gene: TRBV3-1/TRBV3-2; abundance: .; d_gene: .; CDR3nt: TGTGCCAGCAGCCAAGTTGTAACAGGGAATGGGAATGAGCAGTTCTTC; CDR3aa: CASSQVVTGNGNEQFF
j_gene: TRBJ1-5; v_gene: TRBV7-2; abundance: .; d_gene: .; CDR3nt: TGTGCCAGCAGCTTAGCTGGGGGGTATAGCAATCAGCCCCAGCATTTT; CDR3aa: CASSLAGGYSNQPQHF
j_gene: TRBJ2-7; v_gene: TRBV6-5; abundance: .; d_gene: .; CDR3nt: TGTGCCAGCAGTTACTCGAGAGGATTCCTCGAGCAGTACTTC; CDR3aa: CASSYSRGFLEQYF
j_gene: TRBJ1-5; v_gene: TRBV5-6; abundance: .; d_gene: .; CDR3nt: TGTGCCAGCAGCTTGGATGGCAGGGGCGGTCAGCCCCAGCATTTT; CDR3aa: CASSLDGRGGQPQHF
j_gene: TRBJ1-5; v_gene: TRBV28; abundance: .; d_gene: TRBD1; CDR3nt: TGTGCCAGCTCCTTTGGGACAGGATTGTGGCAGCCCCAGCATTTT; CDR3aa: CASSFGTGLWQPQHF
j_gene: TRBJ2-6; v_gene: TRBV11-2; abundance: .; d_gene: TRBD1; CDR3nt: TGTGCCAGCAGGGCGCCGGGACAGGATTACTCTGGGGCCAACGTCCTGACTTTC; CDR3aa: CASRAPGQDYSGANVLTF
j_gene: TRBJ1-1; v_gene: TRBV5-8; abundance: .; d_gene: TRBD1; CDR3nt: TGTGCCAGCAGCTTGGCCGGGACAGGGAGCACCACTGAAGCTTTCTTT; CDR3aa: CASSLAGTGSTTEAFF
j_gene: TRBJ1-1; v_gene: TRBV5-6; abundance: once; d_gene: TRBD1; CDR3nt: TGTGCCAGCAGCGGGGACAGGGGAGACACTGAAGCTTTCTTT; CDR3aa: CASSGDRGDTEAFF
j_gene: TRBJ2-2; v_gene: TRBV24-1; abundance: .; d_gene: TRBD2; CDR3nt: TGTGCCACCAGTGACCCGGGGGGGCCCAACACCGGGGAGCTGTTTTTT; CDR3aa: CATSDPGGPNTGELFF
j_gene: TRBJ2-7; v_gene: TRBV5-4; abundance: few; d_gene: .; CDR3nt: TGTGCCAGCAGCACTGGTGGTCAGGGCCCCTACGAGCAGTACTTC; CDR3aa: CASSTGGQGPYEQYF
j_gene: TRBJ2-6; v_gene: TRBV4-3; abundance: .; d_gene: .; CDR3nt: TGCGCCAGCAGCCAAGGGTCATTGAGGACTGGGGCCAACGTCCTGACTTTC; CDR3aa: CASSQGSLRTGANVLTF